A single sample gave rise to the 3 T cell receptor beta chains below, sequenced in a study of blood T cells in healthy people across ages (dated by TCRdb to between 2014 and 2016). Receptor libraries were prepared by 5' RACE. The data were produced on an Illumina HiSeq 2500. The second PCR ran for roughly 7 to 11 cycles and used a J-beta primer mix along with a sample-barcoded 5' primer. The raw public reads went through TCRdb reprocessing: fastp at Q25, MiXCR clone calling, in-frame beta chains kept. Each CDR3 protein appears once, grouped with its most common genes and DNA. A total of about 1.4 million distinct CDR3 sequences appear in this sample, around 59% of them only once. Jointly, the top ten make up over 5% of the sample. The specimen was blood. Source of these receptors: a man younger than 30 in good health.

There are a few counts of this clonotype. The V call is TRBV19, the J call TRBJ2-6; D uncertain. Trimming took off 1 base at V and 3 bases at J, with 1 base between the two ends. The CDR3 is 13 residues long. Germline V gives CDR1 LNHDA, CDR2 SQIVND (reference sequence). CDR3 region: CASSIGGANVLTF. In DNA form, the CDR3 reads TGTGCCAGTAGTATAGGTGGGGCCAACGTCCTGACTTTC.

The V call is TRBV18, the J call TRBJ2-1; D may be TRBD1 (5 bases). V was shortened by 5 bases and J by 6 bases, with 11 bases between the two germline ends. The CDR3 spans 13 residues. CDR1 and CDR2 from the germline V gene are KGHSH and LQKENI. The CDR3 bases are TGTGCCAGCTCAGAAGACAGCGTCAATGAGCAGTTCTTC. It is translated as CASSEDSVNEQFF.

V and J are TRBV4-1 and TRBJ2-7, with D maybe TRBD1 (6 bases). CDR1 is MGHRA, CDR2 YSYEKL, per germline. The CDR3 has 15 residues. V lost 3 bases, J lost 2 bases, and 14 bases lay in between. The CDR3 DNA reads as TGCGCCAGCAGCCAGCGACAGGACTTAGCCTACGAGCAGTACTTC. Translating it yields CASSQRQDLAYEQYF.